This T cell receptor (beta chain) was sequenced during a study of blood T cell repertoires in COVID-19. Overall study: Sites in the United States, Italy and Spain provided acute and convalescent COVID-19 samples. T cells, B-cell-depleted T cells, or PBMCs supplied cDNA or gDNA.

Original analysis: Amplification with reference gene primers provided the estimates of nucleated cell counts. Clones were sequenced by immunoSEQ multiplex PCR, and TCRdb holds only the in-frame ones, with some missing. V, J and clone size are those of that table, while D and trimming were read from the DNA. The data contain about 210,000 clones, around 88% of them singletons. Looked up from germline, CDR1 is MNHEY and CDR2 is SVGAGI. Trimming removed 3 bases at V and 2 bases at J, with 9 bases between. The CDR3 runs to 14 residues. Only one count was recorded for this clone. Material: peripheral blood. The source of this sequence is a man younger than 30 with active or convalescent COVID-19. This chain uses TRBV6-5 with TRBJ2-3; D might be TRBD2 (6 bases). CDR3 in DNA: TGTGCCAGCAGTTATAGCGGATTCACAGATACGCAGTATTTT. Translated: CASSYSGFTDTQYF.